The sequence of this TCR beta chain was determined in a study of brain T cells in children with intractable seizures. Study findings and constraints: HCMV serostatus was not known, and viral specificity came from CDR3 similarity only.

Points on this clone: Its antigen is unidentified.

Some clones are missing from TCRdb's copy, which holds only in-frame ones; the method was immunoSEQ multiplex PCR. Among just under 65,000 clones listed, 90% to 96% were seen once. The clonotype comes from a boy in the first two years of life with focal cortical dysplasia and intractable seizures. The input for sequencing was peripheral blood, taken at surgery.

Here the CDR3 DNA reads TGTGCCAGCAGTGAACAGGGGAACACCGGGGAGCTGTTTTTT. As protein: CASSEQGNTGELFF. The chain carries TRBV6-1 and TRBJ2-2; a possible D gene is TRBD1 (5 bases). Trimming removed 2 bases from V and 1 base from J, with 5 bases in between. The CDR3 is 14 amino acids. CDR1 MNHNS and CDR2 SASEGT come from the germline V gene.